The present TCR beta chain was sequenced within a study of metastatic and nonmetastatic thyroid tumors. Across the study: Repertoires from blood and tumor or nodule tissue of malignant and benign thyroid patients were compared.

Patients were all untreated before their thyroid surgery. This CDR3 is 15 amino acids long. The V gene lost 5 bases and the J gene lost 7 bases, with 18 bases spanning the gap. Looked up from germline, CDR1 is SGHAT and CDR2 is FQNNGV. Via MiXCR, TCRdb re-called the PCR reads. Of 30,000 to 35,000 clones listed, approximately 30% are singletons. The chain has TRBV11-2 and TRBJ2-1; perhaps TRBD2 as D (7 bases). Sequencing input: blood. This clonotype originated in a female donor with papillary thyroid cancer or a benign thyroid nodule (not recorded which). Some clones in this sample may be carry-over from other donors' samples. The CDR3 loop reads CASSEGGGTENEQFF. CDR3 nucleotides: TGTGCCAGCAGCGAGGGGGGAGGGACGGAAAATGAGCAGTTCTTC.